The T cell receptor (beta chain) described here comes from a study of T-cell reconstitution after alpha-beta-depleted transplantation in children. There are many counts of this clonotype. Unique molecular identifiers were used in preparing the TCRbeta library. TCRdb recomputed calls from the PCR reads with MiXCR, one row per CDR3 protein. Of some 250,000 distinct CDR3 sequences listed, approximately 12% are singletons. V was trimmed by 6 bases and J by 4 bases, leaving 9 bases between them. This CDR3 spans 13 amino acids. Germline lookup yields CDR1 MNHEY and CDR2 SVGEGT. This TCR derives from a human donor who donated a stem cell graft to a child with acute lymphoblastic leukemia. The rearrangement joins TRBV6-2 or TRBV6-3 to TRBJ2-2; D possibly corresponds to TRBD2 (5 bases). The sample in question was PBMCs from the stem cell graft donor, obtained from the stem cell graft. CDR3 amino acids: CASRRAPTGELFF. CDR3 DNA: TGTGCCAGCAGGCGGGCTCCCACCGGGGAGCTGTTTTTT.